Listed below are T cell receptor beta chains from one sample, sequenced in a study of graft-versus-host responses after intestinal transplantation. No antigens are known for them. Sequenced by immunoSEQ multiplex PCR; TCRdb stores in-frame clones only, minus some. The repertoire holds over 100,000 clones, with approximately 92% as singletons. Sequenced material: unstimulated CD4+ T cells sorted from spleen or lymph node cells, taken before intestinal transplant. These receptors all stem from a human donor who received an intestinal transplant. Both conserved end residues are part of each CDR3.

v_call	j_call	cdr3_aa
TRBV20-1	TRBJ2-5	CSARGRETQYF
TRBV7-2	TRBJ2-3	CASSLQAGPTDTQYF
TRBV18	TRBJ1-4	CASSPPGTQNEKLFF
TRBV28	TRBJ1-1	CASTLNTEAFF
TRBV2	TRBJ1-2	CASSELVTVYGYTF
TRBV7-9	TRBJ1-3	CASSLVAGSGSGNTIYF
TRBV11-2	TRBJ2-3	CASSETWQGSTDTQYF
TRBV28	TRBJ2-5	CASTGRPQETQYF
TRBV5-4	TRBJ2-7	CASSATQSSYEQYF
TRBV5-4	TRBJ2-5	CASSPTTGTSLRKTQYF
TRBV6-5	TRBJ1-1	CASSYPTGNTEAFF
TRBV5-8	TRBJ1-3	CASSLAGKWPGGNTIYF
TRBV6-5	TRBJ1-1	CASSYSWARGNTEAFF
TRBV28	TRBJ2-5	CASRTTYQETQYF
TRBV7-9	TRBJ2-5	CASRFGTGPGEQYF
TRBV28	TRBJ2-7	CASNAGGASYEQYF
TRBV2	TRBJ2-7	CASSEVTGTSGGEQYF
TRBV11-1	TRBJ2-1	CASSPGGRPGVDEQFF